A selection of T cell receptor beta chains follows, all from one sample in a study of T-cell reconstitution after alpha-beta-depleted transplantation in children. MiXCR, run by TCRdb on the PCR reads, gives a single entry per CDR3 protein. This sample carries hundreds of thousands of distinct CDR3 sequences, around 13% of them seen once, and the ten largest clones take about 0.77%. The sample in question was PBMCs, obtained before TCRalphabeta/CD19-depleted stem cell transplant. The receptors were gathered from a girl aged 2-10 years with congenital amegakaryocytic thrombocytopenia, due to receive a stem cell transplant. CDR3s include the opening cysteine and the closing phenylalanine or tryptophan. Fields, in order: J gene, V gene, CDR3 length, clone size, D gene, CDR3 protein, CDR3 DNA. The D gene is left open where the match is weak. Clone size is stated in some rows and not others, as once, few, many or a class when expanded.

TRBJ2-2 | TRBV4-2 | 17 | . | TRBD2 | CASSQDRTSRSPGELFF | TGTGCCAGCAGCCAAGATAGGACTAGCAGGAGCCCCGGGGAGCTGTTTTTT
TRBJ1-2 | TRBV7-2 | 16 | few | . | CASSPRTVYTNYGYTF | TGTGCCAGCAGCCCCAGGACAGTGTACACTAACTATGGCTACACCTTC
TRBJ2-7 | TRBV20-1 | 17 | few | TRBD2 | CSATGLAGGPLPYEQYF | TGCAGTGCTACCGGACTAGCGGGAGGGCCTTTACCCTACGAGCAGTACTTC
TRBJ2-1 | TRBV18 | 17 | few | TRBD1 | CASSPTQGYVLYNEQFF | TGTGCCAGCTCACCAACACAGGGGTACGTCCTATACAATGAGCAGTTCTTC
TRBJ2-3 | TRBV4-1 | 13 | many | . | CASSQVPTDTQYF | TGCGCCAGCAGCCAAGTTCCCACAGATACGCAGTATTTT
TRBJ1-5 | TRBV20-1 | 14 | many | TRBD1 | CSARVGQGGQPQHF | TGCAGTGCTAGAGTGGGACAGGGAGGTCAGCCCCAGCATTTT
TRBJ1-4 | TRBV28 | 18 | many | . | CASSEQGVEGGWSEKLFF | TGTGCCAGCAGCGAGCAGGGTGTGGAAGGTGGGTGGAGTGAAAAACTGTTTTTT
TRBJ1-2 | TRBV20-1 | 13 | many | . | CSARAGGLNGYTF | TGCAGTGCTAGAGCGGGGGGCCTTAATGGCTACACCTTC
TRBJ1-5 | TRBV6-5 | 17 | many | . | CASSYSSGLYSNQPQHF | TGTGCCAGCAGTTACTCATCGGGGTTATATAGCAATCAGCCCCAGCATTTT
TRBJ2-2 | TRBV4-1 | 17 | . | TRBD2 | CASSLHLGRGNTGELFF | TGCGCCAGCAGCCTCCATCTGGGGAGGGGGAACACCGGGGAGCTGTTTTTT
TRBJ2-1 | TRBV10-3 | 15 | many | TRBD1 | CAISGMGQGDNEQFF | TGTGCCATCAGTGGGATGGGACAGGGAGACAATGAGCAGTTCTTC
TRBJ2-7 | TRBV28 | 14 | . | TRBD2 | CASSLREELNEQYF | TGTGCCAGCAGTTTACGGGAGGAATTGAACGAGCAGTACTTC
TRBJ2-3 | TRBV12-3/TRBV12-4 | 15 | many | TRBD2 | CASSFRSGGPDTQYF | TGTGCCAGCAGTTTCCGTTCGGGAGGGCCGGATACGCAGTATTTT
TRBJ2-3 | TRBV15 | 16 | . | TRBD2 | CATSKKLAGGEDTQYF | TGTGCCACCAGCAAGAAATTAGCGGGAGGTGAAGATACGCAGTATTTT
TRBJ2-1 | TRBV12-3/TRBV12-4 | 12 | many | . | CASSLAHLAQFF | TGTGCCAGCAGTTTAGCCCATCTGGCGCAGTTCTTC
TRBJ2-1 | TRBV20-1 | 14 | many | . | CSAPGDSGYNEQFF | TGCAGTGCCCCTGGGGACTCAGGCTACAATGAGCAGTTCTTC
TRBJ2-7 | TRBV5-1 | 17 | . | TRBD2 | CASSPNIRLARDYEQYF | TGCGCCAGCAGCCCCAATATCAGACTAGCGAGAGACTACGAGCAGTACTTC
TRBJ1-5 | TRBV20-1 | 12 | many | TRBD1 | CSARTGHQPQHF | TGCAGTGCTCGGACAGGGCATCAGCCCCAGCATTTT
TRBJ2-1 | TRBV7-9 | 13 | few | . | CASSAHPLNEQFF | TGTGCCAGCAGCGCACACCCTCTAAATGAGCAGTTCTTC
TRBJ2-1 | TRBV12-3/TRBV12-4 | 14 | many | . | CASSLFDNYNEQFF | TGTGCCAGCAGTTTATTCGACAACTACAATGAGCAGTTCTTC
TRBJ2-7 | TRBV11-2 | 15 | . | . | CASSPRNFEDYEQYF | TGTGCCAGCAGCCCCCGCAACTTTGAGGACTACGAGCAGTACTTC
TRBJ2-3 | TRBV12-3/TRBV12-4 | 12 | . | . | CASKLQDSSQYF | TGTGCCAGCAAACTACAGGACAGCTCGCAGTATTTT